This TCR beta chain is from a study of blood T cell repertoires in COVID-19. Study-level information: COVID-19 samples collected from the United States, Italy and Spain covered acute and convalescent phases.

Cohort allocation depended upon clinical history that participants reported. Data came from immunoSEQ multiplex PCR; TCRdb stores just in-frame clones and leaves some out. Among roughly 250,000 clones listed, approximately 83% were seen once. There are a few counts of this clone. Different DNA sequences within this sample yield the same CDR3. Sequences were obtained from PBMCs or T cells enriched from blood (not recorded which). This clonotype was sampled from a woman in her twenties or thirties who had recovered from COVID-19.

The CDR3 DNA is TGTGCCAGCAGACAGGGTAATCAGCCCCAGCATTTT. This sequence encodes CASRQGNQPQHF. V usage is TRBV6-5 and J usage is TRBJ1-5; possibly TRBD1 for D (6 bases). The CDR3 is 12 residues long. V lost 6 bases and J lost 4, with 7 bases in between. Germline lookup yields CDR1 MNHEY and CDR2 SVGAGI.